These T cell receptor beta chains were read from a single sample in a study of vaccination effects on CD4 cells after COVID-19. Their antigen targets remain unknown. Using immunoSEQ multiplex PCR, the repertoire was profiled, and TCRdb retains in-frame clones only, with some absent. The table records roughly 41,000 clones, about 62% of them present only once. Sequencing used CD4+ T cells from PBMCs cultured without peptide, obtained after COVID-19 vaccination. These receptors were obtained from a human donor who received a COVID-19 vaccine. Both conserved end residues are trimmed from each CDR3. Only part of the rows carry a size: once, few, many, or a class if the clone is expanded.

j_call: TRBJ1-2
v_call: TRBV19
clone_size: few
cdr3_length: 13
cdr3_aa: ASSILAGQGNGYT

j_call: TRBJ1-2
v_call: TRBV5-5
clone_size: .
cdr3_length: 11
cdr3_aa: ASSFEGWSGYT

j_call: TRBJ2-1
v_call: TRBV13
clone_size: .
cdr3_length: 10
cdr3_aa: ASSFRGNEQF

j_call: TRBJ1-6
v_call: TRBV7-2
clone_size: few
cdr3_length: 12
cdr3_aa: ASSFRGRNSPLH

j_call: TRBJ2-4
v_call: TRBV5-1
clone_size: .
cdr3_length: 11
cdr3_aa: ASSLEPFSIQY

j_call: TRBJ1-3
v_call: TRBV27
clone_size: .
cdr3_length: 13
cdr3_aa: ASSLSRGSGNTIY

j_call: TRBJ1-5
v_call: TRBV4-1
clone_size: .
cdr3_length: 13
cdr3_aa: ASSQVQGSNQPQH

j_call: TRBJ1-5
v_call: TRBV4-1
clone_size: .
cdr3_length: 14
cdr3_aa: ASSPAGTGVGQPQH

j_call: TRBJ2-5
v_call: TRBV27
clone_size: .
cdr3_length: 11
cdr3_aa: ASSFRVRETQY

j_call: TRBJ2-2
v_call: TRBV5-1
clone_size: .
cdr3_length: 13
cdr3_aa: ASRLGQSNTGELF

j_call: TRBJ1-3
v_call: TRBV19
clone_size: .
cdr3_length: 12
cdr3_aa: ASSNGLSGNTIY

j_call: TRBJ1-5
v_call: TRBV4-1
clone_size: .
cdr3_length: 14
cdr3_aa: ASSQGGTYSNQPQH

j_call: TRBJ2-1
v_call: TRBV5-1
clone_size: few
cdr3_length: 13
cdr3_aa: ASTTVGGSYNEQF

j_call: TRBJ1-1
v_call: TRBV5-1
clone_size: .
cdr3_length: 11
cdr3_aa: ASSQSQGEEAF

j_call: TRBJ1-1
v_call: TRBV5-1
clone_size: few
cdr3_length: 13
cdr3_aa: ASSPGQGFDSEAF

j_call: TRBJ2-3
v_call: TRBV5-1
clone_size: few
cdr3_length: 13
cdr3_aa: ASSRTQGRTDTQY

j_call: TRBJ1-6
v_call: TRBV10-2
clone_size: few
cdr3_length: 13
cdr3_aa: ASSRDRGAFSPLH

j_call: TRBJ2-5
v_call: TRBV19
clone_size: once
cdr3_length: 11
cdr3_aa: ASTPEGKETQY

j_call: TRBJ1-1
v_call: TRBV5-4
clone_size: .
cdr3_length: 10
cdr3_aa: ASRTVNTEAF

j_call: TRBJ2-6
v_call: TRBV5-4
clone_size: .
cdr3_length: 13
cdr3_aa: ASSSTGAGANVLT

j_call: TRBJ2-4
v_call: TRBV5-1
clone_size: .
cdr3_length: 15
cdr3_aa: ASSPASVPPLGDIQY

j_call: TRBJ2-1
v_call: TRBV10-1
clone_size: .
cdr3_length: 13
cdr3_aa: ASSGGTSGSAEQF

j_call: TRBJ2-5
v_call: TRBV21-1
clone_size: .
cdr3_length: 9
cdr3_aa: ASSGQETQY

j_call: TRBJ2-6
v_call: TRBV10-3
clone_size: .
cdr3_length: 16
cdr3_aa: AISGGQGASSGANVLT

j_call: TRBJ2-7
v_call: TRBV7-9
clone_size: few
cdr3_length: 13
cdr3_aa: ASSSGDQRSYEQY

j_call: TRBJ2-7
v_call: TRBV3-1/TRBV3-2
clone_size: few
cdr3_length: 12
cdr3_aa: ASSQEGSSMEQY

j_call: TRBJ2-3
v_call: TRBV27
clone_size: .
cdr3_length: 11
cdr3_aa: ASSFAGPDTQY

j_call: TRBJ1-6
v_call: TRBV5-3
clone_size: .
cdr3_length: 14
cdr3_aa: ARSLPRGGVDSPLH

j_call: TRBJ1-2
v_call: TRBV2
clone_size: .
cdr3_length: 12
cdr3_aa: ASSEDPVVYGYT

j_call: TRBJ1-1
v_call: TRBV19
clone_size: .
cdr3_length: 10
cdr3_aa: ATRLGGTEAF

j_call: TRBJ1-6
v_call: TRBV6-5
clone_size: .
cdr3_length: 13
cdr3_aa: ASRAWGGPNSPLH

j_call: TRBJ1-6
v_call: TRBV3-1/TRBV3-2
clone_size: .
cdr3_length: 14
cdr3_aa: ASSQNSGTAGSPLH

j_call: TRBJ2-2
v_call: TRBV5-4
clone_size: .
cdr3_length: 13
cdr3_aa: ASTSGGSNTGELF

j_call: TRBJ1-4
v_call: TRBV2
clone_size: once
cdr3_length: 10
cdr3_aa: ASSEGYEKLF

j_call: TRBJ2-3
v_call: TRBV2
clone_size: .
cdr3_length: 12
cdr3_aa: ASLGLAQADTQY

j_call: TRBJ2-1
v_call: TRBV5-1
clone_size: once
cdr3_length: 15
cdr3_aa: ASSLYSGSKSYNEQF

j_call: TRBJ2-5
v_call: TRBV4-1
clone_size: .
cdr3_length: 11
cdr3_aa: ASSQWQQETQY